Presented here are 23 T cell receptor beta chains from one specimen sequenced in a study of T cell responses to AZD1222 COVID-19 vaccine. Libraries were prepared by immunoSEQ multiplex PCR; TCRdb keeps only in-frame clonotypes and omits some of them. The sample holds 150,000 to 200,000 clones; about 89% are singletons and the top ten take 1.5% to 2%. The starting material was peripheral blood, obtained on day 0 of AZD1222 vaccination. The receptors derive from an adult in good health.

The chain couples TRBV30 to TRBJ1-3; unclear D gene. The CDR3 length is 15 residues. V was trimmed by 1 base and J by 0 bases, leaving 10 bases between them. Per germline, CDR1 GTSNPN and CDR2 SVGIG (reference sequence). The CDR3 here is CAWSARRVSGNTIYF. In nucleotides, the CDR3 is TGTGCCTGGAGTGCCCGACGGGTCTCTGGAAACACCATATATTTT.

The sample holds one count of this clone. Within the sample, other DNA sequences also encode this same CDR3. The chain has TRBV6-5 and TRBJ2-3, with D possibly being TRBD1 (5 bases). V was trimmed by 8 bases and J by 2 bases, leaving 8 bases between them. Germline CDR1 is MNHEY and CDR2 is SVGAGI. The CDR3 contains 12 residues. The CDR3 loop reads CASSRDTDTQYF. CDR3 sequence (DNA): TGTGCCAGCTCCAGGGACACAGATACGCAGTATTTT.

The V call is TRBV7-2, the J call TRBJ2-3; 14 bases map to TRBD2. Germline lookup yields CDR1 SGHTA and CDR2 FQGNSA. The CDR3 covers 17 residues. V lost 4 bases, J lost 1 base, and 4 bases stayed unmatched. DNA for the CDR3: TGTGCCAGCAGCTCTTCGGGACTAGCGGGGGGCACAGATACGCAGTATTTT. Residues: CASSSSGLAGGTDTQYF.

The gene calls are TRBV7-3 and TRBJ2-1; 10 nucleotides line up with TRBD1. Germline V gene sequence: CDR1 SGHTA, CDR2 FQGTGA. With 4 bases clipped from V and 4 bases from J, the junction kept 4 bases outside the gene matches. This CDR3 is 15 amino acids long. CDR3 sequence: CASSSGQGTYNEQFF. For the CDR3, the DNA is TGTGCCAGCAGCTCGGGACAGGGGACTTACAATGAGCAGTTCTTC.

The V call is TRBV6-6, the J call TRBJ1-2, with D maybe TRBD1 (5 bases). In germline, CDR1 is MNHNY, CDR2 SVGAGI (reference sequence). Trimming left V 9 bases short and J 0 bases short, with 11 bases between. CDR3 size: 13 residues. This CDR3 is CASLGRPNYGYTF. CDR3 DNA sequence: TGTGCCAGTCTGGGGCGGCCTAACTATGGCTACACCTTC.

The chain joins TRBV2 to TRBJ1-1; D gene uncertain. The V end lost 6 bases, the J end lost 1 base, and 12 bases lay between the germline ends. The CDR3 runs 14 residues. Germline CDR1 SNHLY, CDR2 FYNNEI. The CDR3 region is CASRGELGNTEAFF. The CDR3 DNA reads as TGTGCCAGCAGAGGAGAACTCGGGAACACTGAAGCTTTCTTT.

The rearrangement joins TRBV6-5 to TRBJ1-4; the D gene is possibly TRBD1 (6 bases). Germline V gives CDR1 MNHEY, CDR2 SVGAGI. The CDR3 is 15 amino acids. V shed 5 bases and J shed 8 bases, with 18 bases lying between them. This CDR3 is CASSSGGAGGEKLFF. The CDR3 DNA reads TGTGCCAGCAGTAGCGGGGGGGCAGGAGGGGAAAAACTGTTTTTT.

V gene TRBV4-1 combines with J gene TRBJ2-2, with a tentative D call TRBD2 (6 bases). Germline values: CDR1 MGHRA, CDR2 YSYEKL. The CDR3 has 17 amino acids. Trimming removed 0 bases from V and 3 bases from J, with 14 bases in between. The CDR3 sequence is CASSQDEWIADTGELFF. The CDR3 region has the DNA TGCGCCAGCAGCCAAGATGAATGGATAGCGGACACCGGGGAGCTGTTTTTT.

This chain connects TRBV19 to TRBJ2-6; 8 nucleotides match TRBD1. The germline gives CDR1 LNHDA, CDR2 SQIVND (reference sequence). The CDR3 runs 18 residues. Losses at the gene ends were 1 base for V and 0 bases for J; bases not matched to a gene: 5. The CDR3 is CASSIAGQGFSGANVLTF. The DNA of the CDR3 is TGTGCCAGTAGTATAGCCGGACAGGGCTTCTCTGGGGCCAACGTCCTGACTTTC. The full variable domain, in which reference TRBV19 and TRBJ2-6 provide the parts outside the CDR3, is DGGITQSPKYLFRKEGQNVTLSCEQNLNHDAMYWYRQDPGQGLRLIYYSQIVNDFQKGDIAEGYSVSREKKESFPLTVTSAQKNPTAFYLCASSIAGQGFSGANVLTFGAGSRLTVL.

CDR3 in DNA: TGCAGCGTTTCATATGGTTTTGGAGGGACCGGGGAGCTGTTTTTT. Its translation: CSVSYGFGGTGELFF. This chain connects TRBV29-1 to TRBJ2-2; D possibly corresponds to TRBD2 (6 bases). Germline values: CDR1 SQVTM, CDR2 ANQGSEA. The germline V and J ends were trimmed by 5 bases and 5 bases, with 18 bases remaining between them. CDR3 length: 15 residues.

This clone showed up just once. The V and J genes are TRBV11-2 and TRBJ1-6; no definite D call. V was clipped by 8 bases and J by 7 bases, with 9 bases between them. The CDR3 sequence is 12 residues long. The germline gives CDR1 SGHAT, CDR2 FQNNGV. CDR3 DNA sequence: TGTGCCAGCGGCCGAGGGAATTCACCCCTCCACTTT. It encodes CASGRGNSPLHF.

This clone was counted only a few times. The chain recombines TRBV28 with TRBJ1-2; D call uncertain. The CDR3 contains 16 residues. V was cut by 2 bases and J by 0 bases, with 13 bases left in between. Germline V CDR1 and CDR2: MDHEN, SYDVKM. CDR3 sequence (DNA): TGTGCCAGCAGTTTACCCATCCGGACTACTAACTATGGCTACACCTTC. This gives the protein CASSLPIRTTNYGYTF.

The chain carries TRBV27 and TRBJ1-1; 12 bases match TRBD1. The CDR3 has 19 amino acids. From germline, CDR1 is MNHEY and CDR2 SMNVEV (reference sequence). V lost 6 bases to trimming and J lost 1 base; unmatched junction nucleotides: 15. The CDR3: CASSPFPGTGGGENTEAFF. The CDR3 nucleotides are TGTGCCAGCAGCCCTTTTCCCGGGACAGGGGGCGGCGAGAACACTGAAGCTTTCTTT.

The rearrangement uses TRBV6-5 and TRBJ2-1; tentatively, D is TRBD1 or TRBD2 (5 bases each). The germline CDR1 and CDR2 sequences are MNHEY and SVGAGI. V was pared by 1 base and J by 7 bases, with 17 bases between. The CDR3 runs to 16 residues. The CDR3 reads CASSYWPREGLNEQFF. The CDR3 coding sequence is TGTGCCAGCAGTTACTGGCCTAGAGAGGGGTTAAATGAGCAGTTCTTC.

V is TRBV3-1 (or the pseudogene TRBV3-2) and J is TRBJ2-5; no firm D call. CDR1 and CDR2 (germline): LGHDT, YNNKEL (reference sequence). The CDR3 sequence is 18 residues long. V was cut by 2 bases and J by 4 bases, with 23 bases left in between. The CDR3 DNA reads TGTGCCAGCAGCCAAAAGGACGGAGACTTCAGTGTAGCAGAGACCCAGTACTTC. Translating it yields CASSQKDGDFSVAETQYF.

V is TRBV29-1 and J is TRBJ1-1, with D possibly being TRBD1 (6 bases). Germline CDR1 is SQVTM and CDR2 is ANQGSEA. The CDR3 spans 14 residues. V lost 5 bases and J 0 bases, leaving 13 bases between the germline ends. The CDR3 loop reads CSVRGGGMNTEAFF. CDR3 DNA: TGCAGCGTTCGAGGGGGAGGCATGAACACTGAAGCTTTCTTT.

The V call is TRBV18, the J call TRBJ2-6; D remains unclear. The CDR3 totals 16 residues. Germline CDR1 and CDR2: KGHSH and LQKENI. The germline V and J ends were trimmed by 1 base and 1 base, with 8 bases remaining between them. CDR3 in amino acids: CASSPLPPSGANVLTF. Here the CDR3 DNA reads TGTGCCAGCTCACCACTCCCACCTTCTGGGGCCAACGTCCTGACTTTC.

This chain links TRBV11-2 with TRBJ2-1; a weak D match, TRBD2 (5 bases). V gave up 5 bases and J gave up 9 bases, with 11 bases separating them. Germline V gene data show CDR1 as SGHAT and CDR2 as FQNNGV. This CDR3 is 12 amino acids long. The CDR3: CASSPNEGEQFF. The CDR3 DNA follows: TGTGCCAGCAGCCCAAACGAGGGTGAGCAGTTCTTC. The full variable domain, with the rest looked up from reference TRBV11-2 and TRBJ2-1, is EAGVAQSPRYKIIEKRQSVAFWCNPISGHATLYWYQQILGQGPKLLIQFQNNGVVDDSQLPKDRFSAERLKGVDSTLKIQPAKLEDSAVYLCASSPNEGEQFFGPGTRLTVL.

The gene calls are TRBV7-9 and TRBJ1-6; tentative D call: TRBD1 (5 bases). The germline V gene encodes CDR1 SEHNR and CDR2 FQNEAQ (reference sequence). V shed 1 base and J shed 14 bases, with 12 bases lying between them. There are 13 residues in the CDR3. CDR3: CASSLEGRGALHF. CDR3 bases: TGTGCCAGCAGCTTAGAGGGGCGCGGGGCCCTCCACTTT.

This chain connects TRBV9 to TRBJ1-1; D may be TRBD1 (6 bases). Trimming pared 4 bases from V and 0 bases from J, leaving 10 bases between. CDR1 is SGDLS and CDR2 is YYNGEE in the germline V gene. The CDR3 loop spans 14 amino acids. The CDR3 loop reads CASSPTGLNTEAFF. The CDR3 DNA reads TGTGCCAGCAGCCCAACAGGGTTGAACACTGAAGCTTTCTTT.

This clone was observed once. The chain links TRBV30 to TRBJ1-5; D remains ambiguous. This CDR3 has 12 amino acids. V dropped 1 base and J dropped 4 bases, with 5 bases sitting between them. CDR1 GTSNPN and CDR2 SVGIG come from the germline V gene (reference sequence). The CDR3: CAWSGLNQPQHF. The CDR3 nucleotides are TGTGCCTGGAGTGGGTTGAATCAGCCCCAGCATTTT.

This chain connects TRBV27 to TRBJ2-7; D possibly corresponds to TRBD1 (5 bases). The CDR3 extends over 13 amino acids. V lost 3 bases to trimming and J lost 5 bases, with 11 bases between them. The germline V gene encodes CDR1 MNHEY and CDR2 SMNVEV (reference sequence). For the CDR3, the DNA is TGTGCCAGCAGTTTTTCTTGGGGCAACGAGCAGTACGTC. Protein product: CASSFSWGNEQYV.

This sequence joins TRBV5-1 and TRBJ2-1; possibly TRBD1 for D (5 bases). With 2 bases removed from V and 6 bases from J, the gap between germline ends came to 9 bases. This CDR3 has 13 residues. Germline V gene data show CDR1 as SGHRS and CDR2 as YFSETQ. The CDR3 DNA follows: TGCGCCAGCAGCTTCGACAGTCCCAATGAGCAGTTCTTC. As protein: CASSFDSPNEQFF.